A single sample gave rise to the 2 T cell receptor beta chains below, sequenced in a study of tissue T cells after allogeneic stem cell transplantation. Time point of the sample: mouse harvest day 14 after allogeneic transplant. Tail vein injection delivered 10^7 T-cell-depleted bone marrow cells and 10^6 splenic CD5+ T cells. The data were produced by immunoSEQ multiplex PCR, yet TCRdb's version contains in-frame clones alone and is incomplete. The sample includes some 5,000 clones, approximately 40% of them seen just once. The sequenced material came from gut tissue. The receptors stem from a female BALB/c mouse given C57BL/6 T cells with graft-versus-host disease after an allogeneic hematopoietic cell transplant.

A word on this clone: Gene labels here are mouse ones. The observed sequence ends 1 residue before the CDR3 terminus, with the missing tail filled in from the germline J gene. The chain has TRBV13-3 and TRBJ1-1, with D perhaps matching TRBD1 (5 bases). This CDR3 has 14 residues. V lost 3 bases and J lost 3, with 12 bases in between. Germline loops: CDR1 NNHDY, CDR2 SYVADS. The CDR3 loop is CASSGDGGDTEVFF. CDR3 DNA, as far as it was read: TGTGCCAGCAGTGGGGACGGTGGGGACACAGAAGTCTTC.

This clone was counted a few times. Germline and genes: mouse. The sequence runs out 1 residue before the end of the CDR3; the remainder is reconstructed from the germline J gene. V usage is TRBV23 and J usage is TRBJ2-5; TRBD1 is the table's D call, not checked against the DNA. The germline V gene has CDR1 KGHTA and CDR2 FQNQQP. This CDR3 contains 14 residues. CDR3 in amino acids: CSSSDRVNQDTQYF. The part of the CDR3 DNA that was read is TGCTCCAGCAGTGACAGGGTTAACCAAGACACCCAGTAC.